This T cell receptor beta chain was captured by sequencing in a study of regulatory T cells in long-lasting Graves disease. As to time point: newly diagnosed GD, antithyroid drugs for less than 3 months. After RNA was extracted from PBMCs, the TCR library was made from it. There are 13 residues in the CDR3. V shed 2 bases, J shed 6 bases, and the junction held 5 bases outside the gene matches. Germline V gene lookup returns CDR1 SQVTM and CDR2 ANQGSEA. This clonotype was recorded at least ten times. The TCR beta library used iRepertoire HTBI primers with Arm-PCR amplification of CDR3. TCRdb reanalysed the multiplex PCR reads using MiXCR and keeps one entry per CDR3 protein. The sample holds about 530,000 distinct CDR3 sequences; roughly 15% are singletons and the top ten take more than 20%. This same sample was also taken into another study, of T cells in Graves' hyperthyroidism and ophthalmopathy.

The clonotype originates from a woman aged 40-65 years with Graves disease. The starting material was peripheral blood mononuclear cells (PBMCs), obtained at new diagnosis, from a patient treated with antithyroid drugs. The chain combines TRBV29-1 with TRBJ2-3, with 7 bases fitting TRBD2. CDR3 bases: TGCAGCGTTGAAAGCGGGGCGCAGGATACGCAGTATTTT. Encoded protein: CSVESGAQDTQYF.